This is a list of T cell receptor beta chains from one sample in a study of OX40 agonist ivuxolimab in advanced cancers. Measured with immunoSEQ multiplex PCR; TCRdb has only the in-frame clones, and not every one. Among 25,000 to 35,000 clones listed, 86% were seen once. This material consisted of CD4+ or CD8+ T cells sorted from blood, taken in a trial of the OX40 agonist ivuxolimab. Receptor source: an adult with an advanced solid tumor such as melanoma, head and neck, liver or kidney cancer. CDR3s include the opening cysteine and the closing phenylalanine or tryptophan. D genes are given only for firm matches. Only some rows state a clone size, as once, few, many or a class for expanded clones.

D gene: TRBD2
clone size: .
J gene: TRBJ2-1
V gene: TRBV11-2
CDR3 protein: CASSGTSGRAIEQFF
CDR3 DNA: TGTGCCAGCAGCGGGACTAGCGGGAGGGCCATTGAGCAGTTCTTC

D gene: .
clone size: few
J gene: TRBJ2-7
V gene: TRBV29-1
CDR3 protein: CSVNRDYEQYF
CDR3 DNA: TGCAGCGTGAACAGGGACTACGAGCAGTACTTC

D gene: .
clone size: .
J gene: TRBJ1-1
V gene: TRBV28
CDR3 protein: CASSLYRSESDF
CDR3 DNA: TGTGCCAGCAGTTTATATCGGTCTGAGTCGGACTTT

D gene: .
clone size: .
J gene: TRBJ1-2
V gene: TRBV5-4
CDR3 protein: CASSLGAGYNYGYTF
CDR3 DNA: TGTGCCAGCAGCTTGGGGGCAGGGTATAACTATGGCTACACCTTC

D gene: TRBD2
clone size: .
J gene: TRBJ2-7
V gene: TRBV4-1
CDR3 protein: CASVPYAGAYEQYF
CDR3 DNA: TGCGCCAGCGTCCCCTATGCGGGAGCCTACGAGCAGTACTTC

D gene: TRBD2
clone size: .
J gene: TRBJ2-5
V gene: TRBV27
CDR3 protein: CASSLWLAGDETQYF
CDR3 DNA: TGTGCCAGCAGTTTATGGCTAGCGGGAGACGAGACCCAGTACTTC

D gene: .
clone size: .
J gene: TRBJ1-1
V gene: TRBV13
CDR3 protein: CASSLSVNTEAFF
CDR3 DNA: TGTGCCAGCAGCTTGTCCGTGAACACTGAAGCTTTCTTT

D gene: TRBD1
clone size: .
J gene: TRBJ1-1
V gene: TRBV7-6
CDR3 protein: CASSLFPGGDHAFF
CDR3 DNA: TGTGCCAGCAGCTTATTCCCAGGGGGGGATCACGCTTTCTTT

D gene: .
clone size: .
J gene: TRBJ2-7
V gene: TRBV7-6
CDR3 protein: CASSLETNSYEQYF
CDR3 DNA: TGTGCCAGCAGCTTAGAGACAAACTCCTACGAGCAGTACTTC

D gene: .
clone size: once
J gene: TRBJ2-3
V gene: TRBV6-6
CDR3 protein: CASSFRGADTQYF
CDR3 DNA: TGTGCCAGCAGTTTCAGGGGCGCAGATACGCAGTATTTT

D gene: .
clone size: .
J gene: TRBJ2-1
V gene: TRBV5-1
CDR3 protein: CASSLAGGYVEQFF
CDR3 DNA: TGCGCCAGCAGCTTGGCGGGCGGTTACGTTGAGCAGTTCTTC

D gene: .
clone size: .
J gene: TRBJ2-7
V gene: TRBV7-8
CDR3 protein: CASSFSQISDSYEQYF
CDR3 DNA: TGTGCCAGCAGTTTTTCTCAGATTAGCGATTCCTACGAGCAGTACTTC

D gene: .
clone size: .
J gene: TRBJ2-1
V gene: TRBV9
CDR3 protein: CASSLFGGDEQFF
CDR3 DNA: TGTGCCAGCAGCCTCTTCGGGGGAGATGAGCAGTTCTTC

D gene: .
clone size: .
J gene: TRBJ2-5
V gene: TRBV30
CDR3 protein: CAWRAGVGTETQYF
CDR3 DNA: TGTGCCTGGAGGGCCGGGGTGGGGACAGAGACCCAGTACTTC

D gene: .
clone size: once
J gene: TRBJ1-5
V gene: TRBV5-6
CDR3 protein: CASSLSAGSNQPQHF
CDR3 DNA: TGTGCCAGCAGCTTGTCGGCAGGTAGCAATCAGCCCCAGCATTTT

D gene: .
clone size: .
J gene: TRBJ2-7
V gene: TRBV11-2
CDR3 protein: CASSLDTGGRYEQYF
CDR3 DNA: TGTGCCAGCAGCTTAGATACGGGGGGCAGATACGAGCAGTACTTC

D gene: .
clone size: .
J gene: TRBJ2-1
V gene: TRBV11-3
CDR3 protein: CASSLWGGTSYNEQFF
CDR3 DNA: TGTGCCAGCAGCTTATGGGGTGGGACCTCATACAATGAGCAGTTCTTC

D gene: TRBD2
clone size: .
J gene: TRBJ2-7
V gene: TRBV10-3
CDR3 protein: CASSPPGGYEQYF
CDR3 DNA: TGTGCCAGCAGTCCCCCCGGGGGGTACGAGCAGTACTTC

D gene: .
clone size: .
J gene: TRBJ2-7
V gene: TRBV7-3
CDR3 protein: CASSLDHGYEQYF
CDR3 DNA: TGTGCCAGCAGCTTAGACCATGGGTACGAGCAGTACTTC

D gene: .
clone size: .
J gene: TRBJ2-7
V gene: TRBV6-5
CDR3 protein: CASSYSGGNSDEQYF
CDR3 DNA: TGTGCCAGCAGTTACTCCGGCGGGAACTCCGACGAGCAGTACTTC

D gene: .
clone size: .
J gene: TRBJ2-1
V gene: TRBV12-2
CDR3 protein: CASRLKPSAPYNEQFF
CDR3 DNA: TGTGCAAGTCGCTTAAAACCCAGCGCCCCTTACAATGAGCAGTTCTTC

D gene: .
clone size: few
J gene: TRBJ2-7
V gene: TRBV13
CDR3 protein: CASSYVSSYEQYF
CDR3 DNA: TGTGCCAGCAGCTACGTTAGCTCCTACGAGCAGTACTTC

D gene: TRBD2
clone size: .
J gene: TRBJ2-2
V gene: TRBV6-4
CDR3 protein: CASSDGGDAGELFF
CDR3 DNA: TGTGCCAGCAGTGACGGGGGGGACGCCGGGGAGCTGTTTTTT

D gene: TRBD2
clone size: once
J gene: TRBJ2-2
V gene: TRBV6-5
CDR3 protein: CASRPTSGSDGELFF
CDR3 DNA: TGTGCCAGCAGGCCGACTAGCGGGAGTGACGGGGAGCTGTTTTTT

D gene: TRBD2
clone size: .
J gene: TRBJ2-7
V gene: TRBV7-2
CDR3 protein: CASSFSGGYEQYF
CDR3 DNA: TGTGCCAGCAGCTTCTCGGGAGGCTACGAGCAGTACTTC

D gene: TRBD1
clone size: .
J gene: TRBJ1-5
V gene: TRBV4-2
CDR3 protein: CASSHGIRTGGVQPQHF
CDR3 DNA: TGTGCCAGCAGCCATGGGATCCGGACAGGGGGCGTGCAGCCCCAGCATTTT

D gene: .
clone size: once
J gene: TRBJ1-2
V gene: TRBV27
CDR3 protein: CASSLSWAGNLNYGYTF
CDR3 DNA: TGTGCCAGCAGTTTATCGTGGGCAGGAAACCTTAACTATGGCTACACCTTC

D gene: TRBD2
clone size: .
J gene: TRBJ2-3
V gene: TRBV7-8
CDR3 protein: CASSFWTSRSTDTQYF
CDR3 DNA: TGTGCCAGCAGCTTCTGGACTAGCCGTAGCACAGATACGCAGTATTTT

D gene: TRBD1
clone size: .
J gene: TRBJ2-5
V gene: TRBV19
CDR3 protein: CASSWDSQETQYF
CDR3 DNA: TGTGCCAGTAGCTGGGACAGCCAAGAGACCCAGTACTTC

D gene: TRBD2
clone size: .
J gene: TRBJ2-7
V gene: TRBV27
CDR3 protein: CASSGGTSGIEQYF
CDR3 DNA: TGTGCCAGCAGTGGGGGGACTAGCGGCATAGAGCAGTACTTC

D gene: TRBD2
clone size: few
J gene: TRBJ2-7
V gene: TRBV9
CDR3 protein: CASSVGSGSRSEQYF
CDR3 DNA: TGTGCCAGCAGCGTTGGAAGCGGGAGTCGAAGCGAGCAGTACTTC

D gene: .
clone size: medium-sized
J gene: TRBJ2-4
V gene: TRBV27
CDR3 protein: CASSRNTVAKNIQYF
CDR3 DNA: TGTGCCAGCAGCCGGAACACAGTAGCCAAAAACATTCAGTACTTC

D gene: .
clone size: .
J gene: TRBJ2-7
V gene: TRBV6-6
CDR3 protein: CASSSLTPYEQYF
CDR3 DNA: TGTGCCAGCAGTTCCCTGACTCCCTACGAGCAGTACTTC

D gene: .
clone size: .
J gene: TRBJ2-1
V gene: TRBV6-5
CDR3 protein: CASRPSTRNNEQFF
CDR3 DNA: TGTGCCAGCAGACCCTCGACTAGGAACAATGAGCAGTTCTTC

D gene: TRBD2
clone size: .
J gene: TRBJ2-7
V gene: TRBV7-9
CDR3 protein: CASSSGSFYEQYF
CDR3 DNA: TGTGCCAGCAGTAGCGGGAGCTTCTACGAGCAGTACTTC

D gene: TRBD2
clone size: .
J gene: TRBJ2-6
V gene: TRBV27
CDR3 protein: CASSLLGLAGVTSGANVLTF
CDR3 DNA: TGTGCCAGCAGTCTCCTGGGACTAGCGGGAGTCACCTCTGGGGCCAACGTCCTGACTTTC

D gene: .
clone size: .
J gene: TRBJ1-1
V gene: TRBV21-1
CDR3 protein: CAGSKTGHPNTEAFF
CDR3 DNA: TGTGCCGGCAGCAAAACGGGACACCCCAACACTGAAGCTTTCTTT

D gene: TRBD2
clone size: .
J gene: TRBJ2-3
V gene: TRBV14
CDR3 protein: CASSQASGLAYSPLADTQYF
CDR3 DNA: TGTGCCAGCAGCCAAGCGAGCGGACTAGCGTATTCCCCGCTCGCAGATACGCAGTATTTT

D gene: TRBD1
clone size: .
J gene: TRBJ1-5
V gene: TRBV7-8
CDR3 protein: CASSQNSGGGQPQHF
CDR3 DNA: TGTGCCAGCAGCCAAAACTCAGGGGGGGGTCAGCCCCAGCATTTT

D gene: .
clone size: .
J gene: TRBJ1-5
V gene: TRBV6-1
CDR3 protein: CASLEKFGEPQHF
CDR3 DNA: TGTGCCAGCTTAGAGAAGTTTGGGGAGCCCCAGCATTTT